Each of the 3 T cell receptor beta chains below was sequenced from the same sample in a study of shared clonotypes between healthy human individuals. Repertoires were generated with immunoSEQ multiplex PCR, while TCRdb's copy carries only in-frame clones and drops some. The data hold roughly 500,000 clones, with roughly 95% observed a single time. The sequenced sample was naive CD4+ T cells sorted from blood. Stated subset: CD45RA+ positively selected. The receptors shown here come from a woman in her 30s in good health.

This clone was picked up one time. The rearrangement joins TRBV19 to TRBJ1-1, with D possibly matching TRBD1 (5 bases). Germline CDR1 and CDR2: LNHDA and SQIVND (reference sequence). This CDR3 has 14 amino acids. Deletions cut 3 bases from V and 5 bases from J, with 13 bases between. CDR3 nucleotide sequence: TGTGCCAGTAGTATTCAGGGCGGAGGGACTGAAGCTTTCTTT. As protein: CASSIQGGGTEAFF.

V and J are TRBV19 and TRBJ2-5; D uncertain. The DNA end lines up better with TRBJ2-7; the J call may be wrong. The CDR3 has 12 amino acids. Germline V CDR1 and CDR2: LNHDA, SQIVND (reference sequence). The CDR3, as DNA: TGTGCCAGTAGCCCGGACTCCTACGAGCAGTACTTC. Translating gives CASSPDSYEQYF.

This chain links TRBV7-2 with TRBJ2-1; 7 bases are a match to TRBD1. This CDR3 spans 16 amino acids. Trimming at V came to 5 bases and at J to 7 bases, leaving 14 bases not matched to a gene. Per the germline V gene, CDR1 is SGHTA and CDR2 is FQGNSA. The CDR3 DNA reads TGTGCCAGCAGCCCACGACAGGGACGCTTTATGAATGAGCAGTTCTTC. Protein: CASSPRQGRFMNEQFF.